The 28 T cell receptor beta chains in this list originate from one sample, sequenced in a study of CD8 T cells in ankylosing spondylitis. Each CDR3 protein is one row after TCRdb ran MiXCR on the 5' RACE reads. This sample has more than 150,000 distinct CDR3 sequences, with 15% to 20% found just once. The sequenced sample was blood, either unsorted or a sorted T cell fraction (not recorded which). These receptors all come from a male donor aged 5-29 years with ankylosing spondylitis or in good health (not recorded which).

This clonotype was picked up a small number of times. V and J are TRBV4-3 and TRBJ2-1; TRBD2 matches 10 bases. Germline CDR1 reads LGHNA; CDR2 reads YSLEER. After removal of 0 bases from V and 0 bases from J, the junction contained 20 bases not matched to a gene. There are 23 residues in the CDR3. The CDR3 region has the DNA TGCGCCAGCAGCCAAGATGACGCCCGGGTAAATCCGACTAGCGGGCGCTCCTACAATGAGCAGTTCTTC. Translation: CASSQDDARVNPTSGRSYNEQFF.

The V gene is TRBV5-1, the J gene TRBJ2-1; 11 positions agree with TRBD2. Germline loops: CDR1 SGHRS, CDR2 YFSETQ. V shed 0 bases and J 10 bases; nucleotides not matched to a gene: 6. The CDR3 length is 15 residues. The CDR3 sequence: CASSLVTSGTAEQFF. CDR3 sequence (DNA): TGCGCCAGCAGCTTGGTGACTAGCGGGACAGCGGAGCAGTTCTTC.

V is TRBV21-1 and J is TRBJ2-1. TRBV21-1 constitutes a pseudogene. This CDR3 comprises 14 residues. The DNA of the CDR3 is TGTGCCAGCATCCACCCCAGCGAGGTTAGCGAGCAGTTCTTC. It yields the protein CASIHPSEVSEQFF.

The chain couples TRBV3-1 to TRBJ2-1, with D unresolved. CDR3 length: 13 residues. With 1 base removed from V and 9 bases from J, the gap between germline ends came to 10 bases. The germline V gene encodes CDR1 LGHDT and CDR2 YNNKEL (reference sequence). CDR3 coding DNA: TGTGCCAGCAGCCAAGGGGCACTCCCTGAGCAGTTCTTC. This gives the protein CASSQGALPEQFF.

This clonotype was counted ten times or more. The chain joins TRBV7-9 to TRBJ2-1, with TRBD2 matching 7 bases. CDR1 and CDR2 (germline): SEHNR, FQNEAQ (reference sequence). This CDR3 has 14 amino acids. Trimming removed 5 bases from V and 10 bases from J; junction bases left unmatched: 11. The CDR3 region is CASSPALAGDEQFF. The CDR3 nucleotides are TGTGCCAGCAGCCCCGCCTTGGCGGGAGACGAGCAGTTCTTC.

This clonotype has a handful of counts. V is TRBV20-1 and J is TRBJ1-4; D gene uncertain. The V end was cut by 0 bases, the J end by 0 bases, with 8 bases between. Germline values: CDR1 DFQATT, CDR2 SNEGSKA (reference sequence). The CDR3 consists of 15 residues. The CDR3 loop reads CSARDPGATNEKLFF. DNA of the CDR3: TGCAGTGCTAGAGATCCTGGGGCAACTAATGAAAAACTGTTTTTT.

This clonotype was detected many times. The V gene is TRBV11-2, the J gene TRBJ2-1; tentatively, D is TRBD2 (5 bases). Trimming removed 5 bases at V and 0 bases at J, with 20 bases between. The length of the CDR3 is 18 residues. The germline gives CDR1 SGHAT, CDR2 FQNNGV. This CDR3 is CASSDPPTSSHSYNEQFF. CDR3 DNA sequence: TGTGCCAGCAGCGATCCTCCCACTAGTTCGCACTCCTACAATGAGCAGTTCTTC.

This clonotype was found many times. The rearrangement joins TRBV20-1 to TRBJ2-1; D is perhaps TRBD1 or TRBD2 (6 bases each). The CDR3 covers 15 residues. V was pared by 3 bases and J by 4 bases, with 16 bases between. Germline CDR1 reads DFQATT; CDR2 reads SNEGSKA (reference sequence). As DNA, the CDR3 is TGCAGTGCTAGTGGCGGAACAGGGACTTACAATGAGCAGTTCTTC. Translated, it gives CSASGGTGTYNEQFF.

In this sample, this clonotype turned up a few times. The chain uses TRBV13 and TRBJ2-3; D unclear. Germline loops: CDR1 PRHDT, CDR2 FYEKMQ (reference sequence). The CDR3 is 16 residues long. V shed 3 bases and J shed 0 bases, with 13 bases lying between them. The CDR3 bases are TGTGCCAGCAGCTTCGGACCAACCCCTAGCACAGATACGCAGTATTTT. It codes for CASSFGPTPSTDTQYF.

This clonotype was detected ten times or more. The gene calls are TRBV15 and TRBJ1-2; D uncertain. Germline CDR1 LNHNV, CDR2 YYDKDF (reference sequence). The V end lost 8 bases, the J end lost 0 bases, and 10 bases lay between the germline ends. The CDR3 sequence is 13 residues long. CDR3 protein: CATQTATNYGYTF. The DNA for the CDR3 is TGTGCCACCCAGACGGCGACTAACTATGGCTACACCTTC. Full variable domain (missing parts from reference TRBV15 and TRBJ1-2): DAMVIQNPRYQVTQFGKPVTLSCSQTLNHNVMYWYQQKSSQAPKLLFHYYDKDFNNEADTPDNFQSRRPNTSFCFLDIRSPGLGDTAMYLCATQTATNYGYTFGSGTRLTVV.

This sequence joins TRBV20-1 and TRBJ2-7, with TRBD2 matching over 9 bases. J gave up 2 bases and V 3 bases, and 5 bases lay outside the gene matches. This CDR3 region has 14 residues. CDR1 is DFQATT, CDR2 SNEGSKA, per germline (reference sequence). CDR3 protein: CSASRLAEAYEQYF. The DNA of the CDR3 is TGCAGTGCTAGTCGACTAGCGGAAGCCTACGAGCAGTACTTC.

The chain joins TRBV3-1 to TRBJ2-1; tentative D call: TRBD2 (5 bases). With 2 bases removed from V and 1 base from J, the gap between germline ends came to 21 bases. Looked up from germline, CDR1 is LGHDT and CDR2 is YNNKEL (reference sequence). This CDR3 is built from 19 residues. Written as DNA, the CDR3 is TGTGCCAGCAGCCAAATTTCGCAAACGGGGAGATCGTCCTACAATGAGCAGTTCTTC. It specifies CASSQISQTGRSSYNEQFF.

The gene calls are TRBV20-1 and TRBJ2-1, with TRBD2 matching 11 bases. V lost 6 bases, J lost 6 bases, and 13 bases stayed unmatched. Germline V gene lookup returns CDR1 DFQATT and CDR2 SNEGSKA (reference sequence). This CDR3 has 16 amino acids. The DNA of the CDR3 is TGCAGTGCCCTGTCTCAAGGGCTAGCGGGAGGCAATGAGCAGTTCTTC. Its protein is CSALSQGLAGGNEQFF.

This clonotype has a handful of counts. This sequence joins TRBV10-2 and TRBJ2-7, with TRBD2 matching over 12 bases. The CDR3 length is 14 residues. Germline V gene data show CDR1 as WSHSY and CDR2 as SAAADI. V was clipped by 9 bases and J by 4 bases; unmatched bases: 7. The CDR3 bases are TGCGCCAGTAACCTAGCGGGAGGGTCTTACGAGCAGTACGTC. Amino acids: CASNLAGGSYEQYV.

The chain carries TRBV7-2 and TRBJ2-7; 10 bases map to TRBD1. Germline V CDR1 and CDR2: SGHTA, FQGNSA. J lost 2 bases, V lost 2 bases, and 6 bases had no gene match. The CDR3 totals 16 residues. CDR3 region: CASSLFGTGAAYEQYF. The CDR3 region has the DNA TGTGCCAGCAGCTTATTCGGGACAGGGGCAGCCTACGAGCAGTACTTC.

This clonotype showed up just once. This chain links TRBV12-3 or TRBV12-4 with TRBJ2-1; 7 nucleotides line up with TRBD2. J gave up 2 bases and V 3 bases, and 1 base lay outside the gene matches. This CDR3 has 14 amino acids. The CDR3 DNA reads TGTGCCAGCAGTTTGAGCGGGACCTACAATGAGCAGTTCTTC. Protein product: CASSLSGTYNEQFF.

This clonotype was recorded at least ten times. The genes are TRBV6-5 and TRBJ2-1; 8 bases align to TRBD1. This CDR3 has 15 amino acids. J was trimmed by 8 bases and V by 6 bases; bases with no gene match: 12. The V gene's germline CDR1 is MNHEY and CDR2 SVGAGI. CDR3 loop: CASRDRQGNYDEQFF. The DNA for the CDR3 is TGTGCCAGCAGGGACCGACAGGGGAATTACGATGAGCAGTTCTTC.

This chain joins TRBV4-1 and TRBJ2-1; D may be TRBD2 (6 bases). Germline lookup yields CDR1 MGHRA and CDR2 YSYEKL. This CDR3 region has 13 residues. Trimming removed 1 base from V and 9 bases from J, with 10 bases in between. The CDR3 reads CASSQGAGREQFF. The DNA for the CDR3 is TGCGCCAGCAGCCAAGGGGCGGGGCGTGAGCAGTTCTTC.

This clonotype has just a few counts. This chain connects TRBV12-3 or TRBV12-4 to TRBJ2-2, with D perhaps matching TRBD2 (6 bases). This CDR3 contains 15 residues. V shed 3 bases and J shed 1 base, with 9 bases lying between them. The chain's CDR3 is CASSFRRGNTGELFF. DNA of the CDR3: TGTGCCAGCAGTTTTCGGCGGGGGAACACCGGGGAGCTGTTTTTT.

This clonotype has at least ten counts. This chain connects TRBV29-1 to TRBJ2-2; a weak D match, TRBD2 (5 bases). Trimming pared 7 bases from V and 0 bases from J, leaving 9 bases between. This CDR3 is built from 13 residues. The germline V gene encodes CDR1 SQVTM and CDR2 ANQGSEA. This CDR3 reads CSGRASNTGELFF. CDR3 DNA: TGCAGCGGGCGGGCCTCGAACACCGGGGAGCTGTTTTTT.

This clonotype appeared many times. The V call is TRBV20-1, the J call TRBJ1-2; 9 nucleotides line up with TRBD1. Germline trimming cut 7 bases from V and 5 bases from J; bases unmatched to any gene: 5. The CDR3 contains 12 residues. Germline V lookup: CDR1 DFQATT, CDR2 SNEGSKA (reference sequence). The CDR3 spells CSVTGTGYGYTF. Here the CDR3 DNA reads TGCAGTGTAACCGGGACAGGGTATGGCTACACCTTC.

This clonotype has at least ten counts. This chain uses TRBV6-2 or TRBV6-3 with TRBJ2-7; no firm D call. The CDR3 sequence is 16 residues long. V was clipped by 0 bases and J by 7 bases, with 19 bases between them. The germline V gene has CDR1 MNHEY and CDR2 SVGEGT. As DNA, the CDR3 is TGTGCCAGCAGTTACTCGATCAATACGAGGCCCTCGGAGCAGTACTTC. Its protein is CASSYSINTRPSEQYF.

The chain recombines TRBV20-1 with TRBJ2-2; D not certain. V dropped 1 base and J dropped 4 bases, with 10 bases sitting between them. The CDR3 has 14 residues. CDR1 is DFQATT, CDR2 SNEGSKA, per germline (reference sequence). CDR3 DNA: TGCAGTGCTAGAGGGAGAACGACCACCGGGGAGCTGTTTTTT. As protein: CSARGRTTTGELFF.

This clonotype was seen ten or more times. The V call is TRBV7-8, the J call TRBJ2-5, with 8 positions matching TRBD1. The CDR3 is 16 residues long. Trimming removed 3 bases from V and 4 bases from J; junction bases left unmatched: 10. Germline V gene lookup returns CDR1 SGHVS and CDR2 FQNEAQ. CDR3 sequence: CASSLDGTGLGETQYF. The CDR3 region has the DNA TGTGCCAGCAGCTTGGATGGGACAGGATTGGGAGAGACCCAGTACTTC.

This clonotype showed up just a few times. The chain is built from TRBV29-1 and TRBJ2-1; D ambiguous. The CDR3 is made up of 12 amino acids. Germline values: CDR1 SQVTM, CDR2 ANQGSEA. The germline V and J ends were trimmed by 3 bases and 6 bases, with 9 bases remaining between them. Here the CDR3 DNA reads TGCAGCGTTGATGGCTCTCTCAATGAGCAGTTCTTC. This gives the protein CSVDGSLNEQFF.

Many counts were recorded for this clonotype. V usage is TRBV7-2 and J usage is TRBJ2-6; D possibly uses TRBD1 or TRBD2 (5 bases each). V gave up 2 bases and J gave up 4 bases, with 12 bases separating them. The V gene's germline CDR1 is SGHTA and CDR2 FQGNSA. CDR3 size: 16 residues. CDR3 DNA: TGTGCCAGCAGCTTACCGGGACGGCCCGGGGCCAACGTCCTGACTTTC. Protein sequence: CASSLPGRPGANVLTF.

Only a few counts were recorded for this clonotype. The chain has TRBV19 and TRBJ2-1; the D is unclear. Germline V gives CDR1 LNHDA, CDR2 SQIVND (reference sequence). This CDR3 region has 15 residues. Trimming left V 3 bases short and J 2 bases short, with 11 bases between. CDR3 loop: CASSMGTFAYNEQFF. CDR3 sequence (DNA): TGTGCCAGTAGTATGGGCACATTTGCCTACAATGAGCAGTTCTTC. The complete variable domain, with remaining parts taken from reference TRBV19 and TRBJ2-1, reads DGGITQSPKYLFRKEGQNVTLSCEQNLNHDAMYWYRQDPGQGLRLIYYSQIVNDFQKGDIAEGYSVSREKKESFPLTVTSAQKNPTAFYLCASSMGTFAYNEQFFGPGTRLTVL.

The sample holds many counts of this clonotype. The rearrangement uses TRBV9 and TRBJ2-2, with 7 bases that match TRBD1. The CDR3 runs to 16 residues. CDR1 is SGDLS, CDR2 YYNGEE, per germline. V was pared by 4 bases and J by 3 bases, with 9 bases of the junction left unmatched. As DNA, the CDR3 is TGTGCCAGCAGCCCAAGGGGGCAGACCCACACCGGGGAGCTGTTTTTT. This encodes CASSPRGQTHTGELFF.